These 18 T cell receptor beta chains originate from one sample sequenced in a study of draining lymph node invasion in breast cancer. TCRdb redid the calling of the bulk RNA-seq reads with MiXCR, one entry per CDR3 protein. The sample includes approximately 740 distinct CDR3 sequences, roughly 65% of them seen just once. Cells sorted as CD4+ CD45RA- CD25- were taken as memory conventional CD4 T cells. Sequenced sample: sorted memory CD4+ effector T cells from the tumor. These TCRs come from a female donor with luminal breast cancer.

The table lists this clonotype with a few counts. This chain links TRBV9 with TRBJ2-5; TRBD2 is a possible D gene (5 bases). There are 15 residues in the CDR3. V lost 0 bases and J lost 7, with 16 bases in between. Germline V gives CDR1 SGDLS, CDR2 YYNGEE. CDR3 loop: CASSVVVGGGGTQYF. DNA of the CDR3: TGTGCCAGCAGCGTAGTAGTAGGAGGAGGAGGGACCCAGTACTTC. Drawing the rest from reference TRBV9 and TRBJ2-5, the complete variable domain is DSGVTQTPKHLITATGQRVTLRCSPRSGDLSVYWYQQSLDQGLQFLIQYYNGEERAKGNILERFSAQQFPDLHSELNLSSLELGDSALYFCASSVVVGGGGTQYFGPGTRLLVL.

This chain's CDR3 is CASRQTLGSYEQYF. The DNA for the CDR3 is TGTGCCAGCAGACAGACTCTAGGCTCCTACGAGCAGTACTTC. The gene calls are TRBV6-6 and TRBJ2-7; D ambiguous. Germline V CDR1 and CDR2: MNHNY, SVGAGI (reference sequence). The CDR3 is made up of 14 amino acids. Trimming cost V 6 bases and J 0 bases, with 12 bases left between them.

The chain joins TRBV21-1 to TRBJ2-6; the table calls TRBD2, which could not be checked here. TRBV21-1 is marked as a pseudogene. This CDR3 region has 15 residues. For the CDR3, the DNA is TGTGCCAGCCAGACTAGCAGCTCTGGGGCCAACGTCCTGACTTTC. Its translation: CASQTSSSGANVLTF.

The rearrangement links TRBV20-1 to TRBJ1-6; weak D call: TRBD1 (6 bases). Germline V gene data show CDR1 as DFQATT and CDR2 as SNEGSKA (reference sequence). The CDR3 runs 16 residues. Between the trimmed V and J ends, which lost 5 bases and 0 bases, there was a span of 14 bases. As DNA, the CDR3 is TGCAGTGCTGTCGGACAGCCGCGCTCCTATAATTCACCCCTCCACTTT. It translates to CSAVGQPRSYNSPLHF.

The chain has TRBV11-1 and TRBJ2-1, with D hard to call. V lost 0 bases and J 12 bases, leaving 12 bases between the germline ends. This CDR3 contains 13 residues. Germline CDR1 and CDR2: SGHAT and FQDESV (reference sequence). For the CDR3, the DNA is TGTGCCAGCAGCTTAGCCGACCGACCGGGGCAGTTCTTC. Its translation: CASSLADRPGQFF.

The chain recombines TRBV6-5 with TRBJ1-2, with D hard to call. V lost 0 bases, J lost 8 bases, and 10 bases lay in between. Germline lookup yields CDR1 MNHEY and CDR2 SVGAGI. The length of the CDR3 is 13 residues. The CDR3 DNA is TGTGCCAGCAGTTACTCGAGGGCGAGAGGCTACACCTTC. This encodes CASSYSRARGYTF.

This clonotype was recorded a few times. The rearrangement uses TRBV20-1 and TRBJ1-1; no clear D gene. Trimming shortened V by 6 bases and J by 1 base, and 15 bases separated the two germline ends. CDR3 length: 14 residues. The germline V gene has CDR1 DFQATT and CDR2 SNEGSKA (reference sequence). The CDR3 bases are TGCAGTGCACCTAGGCGGACGGGGAACACTGAAGCTTTCTTT. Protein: CSAPRRTGNTEAFF.

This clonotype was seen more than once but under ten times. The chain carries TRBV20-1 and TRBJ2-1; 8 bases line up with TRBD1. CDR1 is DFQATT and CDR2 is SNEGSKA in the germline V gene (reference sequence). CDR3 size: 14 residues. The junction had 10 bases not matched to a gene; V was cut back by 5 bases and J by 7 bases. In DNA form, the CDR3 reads TGCAGTGCTCCGAGGCAGGGGGCAAGAAATGAGCAGTTCTTC. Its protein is CSAPRQGARNEQFF.

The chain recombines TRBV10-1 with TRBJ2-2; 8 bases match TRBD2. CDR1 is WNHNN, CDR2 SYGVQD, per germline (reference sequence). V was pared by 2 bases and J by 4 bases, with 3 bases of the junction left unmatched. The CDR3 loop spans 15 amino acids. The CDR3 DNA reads TGCGCCAGCAGTGAGACTAGCGGTTTCACCGGGGAGCTGTTTTTT. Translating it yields CASSETSGFTGELFF.

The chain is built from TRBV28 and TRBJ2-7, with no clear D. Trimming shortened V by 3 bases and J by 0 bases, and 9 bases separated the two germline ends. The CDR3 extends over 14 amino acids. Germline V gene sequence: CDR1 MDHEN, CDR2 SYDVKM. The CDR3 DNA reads TGTGCCAGCAGTTTCCCGAGCCACTCCTACGAGCAGTACTTC. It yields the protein CASSFPSHSYEQYF.

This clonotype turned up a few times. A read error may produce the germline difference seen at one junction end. The CDR3 protein is CASSLDGGWETQYF. CDR3 DNA: TGTGCTAGCAGCTTAGATGGGGGATGGGAGACCCAGTACTTC. This rearrangement joins TRBV7-7 to TRBJ2-5; tentatively, D is TRBD1 or TRBD2 (5 bases each). This CDR3 has 14 amino acids. Germline-derived CDR1 and CDR2 are SSHAT and FNYEAQ (reference sequence).

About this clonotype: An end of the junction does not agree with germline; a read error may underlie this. DNA for the CDR3: TGTGCCAGCAGCTTAGGATGGGGCCGGAGCTCCTACGAGCAGCACTTC. It encodes CASSLGWGRSSYEQHF. The genes are TRBV7-9 and TRBJ2-7; a possible D gene is TRBD1 (5 bases). The V gene's germline CDR1 is SEHNR and CDR2 FQNEAQ (reference sequence). This CDR3 has 16 residues.

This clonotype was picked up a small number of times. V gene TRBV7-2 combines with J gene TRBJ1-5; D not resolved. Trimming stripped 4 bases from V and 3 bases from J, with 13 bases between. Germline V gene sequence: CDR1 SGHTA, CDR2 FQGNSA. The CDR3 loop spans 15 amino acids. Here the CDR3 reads CASSSTWGFNQPQHF. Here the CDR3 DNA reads TGTGCCAGCAGCTCGACGTGGGGTTTCAATCAGCCCCAGCATTTT.

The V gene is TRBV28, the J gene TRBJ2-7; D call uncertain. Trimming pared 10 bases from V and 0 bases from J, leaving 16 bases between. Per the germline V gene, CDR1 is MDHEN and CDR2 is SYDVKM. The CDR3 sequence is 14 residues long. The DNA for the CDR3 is TGTGCCATCCGAAACGGTTACAGCTCCTACGAGCAGTACTTC. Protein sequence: CAIRNGYSSYEQYF.

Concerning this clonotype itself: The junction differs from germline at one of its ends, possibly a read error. The CDR3 bases are TGCAGTGCAAGAGAGGGCGGGGGAAAAACTGAAGCTTTCTTT. It codes for CSAREGGGKTEAFF. The chain employs TRBV20-1 and TRBJ1-1; a weak D match, TRBD1 (5 bases). The CDR3 has 14 residues. Germline CDR1 is DFQATT and CDR2 is SNEGSKA (reference sequence).

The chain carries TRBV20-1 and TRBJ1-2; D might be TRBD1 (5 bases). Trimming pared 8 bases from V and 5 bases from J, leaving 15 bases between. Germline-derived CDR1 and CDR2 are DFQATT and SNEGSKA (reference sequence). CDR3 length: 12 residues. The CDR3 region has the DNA TGCAGTCCTGGGCAGGGCGAGTATGGCTACACCTTC. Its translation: CSPGQGEYGYTF.

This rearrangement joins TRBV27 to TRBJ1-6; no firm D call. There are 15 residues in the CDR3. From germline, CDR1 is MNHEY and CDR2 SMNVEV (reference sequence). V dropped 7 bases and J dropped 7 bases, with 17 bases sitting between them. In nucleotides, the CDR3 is TGTGCCAGCACCGAAGACGGGCGTTTCAATTCACCCCTCCACTTT. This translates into CASTEDGRFNSPLHF.

The CDR3 reads CASSASTGSQETQYF. The CDR3 bases are TGCGCCAGCAGCGCGTCGACAGGGTCACAAGAGACCCAGTACTTC. This chain links TRBV5-1 with TRBJ2-5, with 7 bases that match TRBD1. The germline CDR1 and CDR2 sequences are SGHRS and YFSETQ. J was trimmed by 2 bases and V by 4 bases; bases with no gene match: 8. CDR3 size: 15 residues.